This TCR beta chain originates from a study of shared clonotypes between healthy human individuals. Here immunoSEQ multiplex PCR was the method, and the copy in TCRdb shows in-frame clones only, minus some. The profile covers some 980,000 clones, with approximately 76% appearing a single time and 1.5% taken by the ten largest. Material for sequencing was memory CD4+ T cells sorted from blood. Subset defined: CD45RA-negative fraction. The receptor was isolated from a young man in good health.

The CDR3 region has the DNA TGTGCCAGCAGCTTGGAACCCCTAGCGGGATTTACTGATACGCAGTATTTT. Its translation: CASSLEPLAGFTDTQYF. The genes are TRBV5-4 and TRBJ2-3; 9 bases are a match to TRBD2. V lost 0 bases to trimming and J lost 6 bases; unmatched junction nucleotides: 11. The CDR3 covers 17 residues. Germline CDR1 is SGHNT and CDR2 is YYREEE (reference sequence). Using reference TRBV5-4 and TRBJ2-3 for the parts outside the CDR3, the full variable domain is ETGVTQSPTHLIKTRGQQVTLRCSSQSGHNTVSWYQQALGQGPQFIFQYYREEENGRGNFPPRFSGLQFPNYSSELNVNALELDDSALYLCASSLEPLAGFTDTQYFGPGTRLTVL.